This TCR beta chain stems from a study of post-analysis software for immune sequencing data. At the level of the study: Relapsing-remitting, secondary progressive and progressive-relapsing multiple sclerosis courses were included. Whole-study results and caveats: Roughly five TRBV segments appeared more often in patients than in controls, and TRBV5-6, TRBV5-1 and TRBV20-1 were among these. Strong same-batch co-clustering of samples appeared with F measure clustering. Patients with multiple sclerosis recorded significantly lower normalized Chao1 diversity than controls, the study found.

Points on this clonotype: The target antigen is unknown.

Unmatched junction bases numbered 13, after V lost 5 bases and J lost 6 bases. CDR3 size: 16 residues. Germline CDR1 reads DFQATT; CDR2 reads SNEGSKA (reference sequence). Unique molecular identifiers had been added to the TCR beta cDNA libraries. TCRdb ran MiXCR on the PCR reads and lists one entry per CDR3 protein. The table records approximately 630,000 distinct CDR3 sequences, more than 50% of them present only once. Sample: blood. This chain uses TRBV20-1 with TRBJ1-1; TRBD1 matches at 12 bases. The TCR comes from a girl aged 2 to 10 with multiple sclerosis. CDR3 amino acids: CSASASEGQGAPEAFF. The DNA for the CDR3 is TGCAGTGCTTCCGCCTCCGAGGGACAGGGGGCCCCTGAAGCTTTCTTT.